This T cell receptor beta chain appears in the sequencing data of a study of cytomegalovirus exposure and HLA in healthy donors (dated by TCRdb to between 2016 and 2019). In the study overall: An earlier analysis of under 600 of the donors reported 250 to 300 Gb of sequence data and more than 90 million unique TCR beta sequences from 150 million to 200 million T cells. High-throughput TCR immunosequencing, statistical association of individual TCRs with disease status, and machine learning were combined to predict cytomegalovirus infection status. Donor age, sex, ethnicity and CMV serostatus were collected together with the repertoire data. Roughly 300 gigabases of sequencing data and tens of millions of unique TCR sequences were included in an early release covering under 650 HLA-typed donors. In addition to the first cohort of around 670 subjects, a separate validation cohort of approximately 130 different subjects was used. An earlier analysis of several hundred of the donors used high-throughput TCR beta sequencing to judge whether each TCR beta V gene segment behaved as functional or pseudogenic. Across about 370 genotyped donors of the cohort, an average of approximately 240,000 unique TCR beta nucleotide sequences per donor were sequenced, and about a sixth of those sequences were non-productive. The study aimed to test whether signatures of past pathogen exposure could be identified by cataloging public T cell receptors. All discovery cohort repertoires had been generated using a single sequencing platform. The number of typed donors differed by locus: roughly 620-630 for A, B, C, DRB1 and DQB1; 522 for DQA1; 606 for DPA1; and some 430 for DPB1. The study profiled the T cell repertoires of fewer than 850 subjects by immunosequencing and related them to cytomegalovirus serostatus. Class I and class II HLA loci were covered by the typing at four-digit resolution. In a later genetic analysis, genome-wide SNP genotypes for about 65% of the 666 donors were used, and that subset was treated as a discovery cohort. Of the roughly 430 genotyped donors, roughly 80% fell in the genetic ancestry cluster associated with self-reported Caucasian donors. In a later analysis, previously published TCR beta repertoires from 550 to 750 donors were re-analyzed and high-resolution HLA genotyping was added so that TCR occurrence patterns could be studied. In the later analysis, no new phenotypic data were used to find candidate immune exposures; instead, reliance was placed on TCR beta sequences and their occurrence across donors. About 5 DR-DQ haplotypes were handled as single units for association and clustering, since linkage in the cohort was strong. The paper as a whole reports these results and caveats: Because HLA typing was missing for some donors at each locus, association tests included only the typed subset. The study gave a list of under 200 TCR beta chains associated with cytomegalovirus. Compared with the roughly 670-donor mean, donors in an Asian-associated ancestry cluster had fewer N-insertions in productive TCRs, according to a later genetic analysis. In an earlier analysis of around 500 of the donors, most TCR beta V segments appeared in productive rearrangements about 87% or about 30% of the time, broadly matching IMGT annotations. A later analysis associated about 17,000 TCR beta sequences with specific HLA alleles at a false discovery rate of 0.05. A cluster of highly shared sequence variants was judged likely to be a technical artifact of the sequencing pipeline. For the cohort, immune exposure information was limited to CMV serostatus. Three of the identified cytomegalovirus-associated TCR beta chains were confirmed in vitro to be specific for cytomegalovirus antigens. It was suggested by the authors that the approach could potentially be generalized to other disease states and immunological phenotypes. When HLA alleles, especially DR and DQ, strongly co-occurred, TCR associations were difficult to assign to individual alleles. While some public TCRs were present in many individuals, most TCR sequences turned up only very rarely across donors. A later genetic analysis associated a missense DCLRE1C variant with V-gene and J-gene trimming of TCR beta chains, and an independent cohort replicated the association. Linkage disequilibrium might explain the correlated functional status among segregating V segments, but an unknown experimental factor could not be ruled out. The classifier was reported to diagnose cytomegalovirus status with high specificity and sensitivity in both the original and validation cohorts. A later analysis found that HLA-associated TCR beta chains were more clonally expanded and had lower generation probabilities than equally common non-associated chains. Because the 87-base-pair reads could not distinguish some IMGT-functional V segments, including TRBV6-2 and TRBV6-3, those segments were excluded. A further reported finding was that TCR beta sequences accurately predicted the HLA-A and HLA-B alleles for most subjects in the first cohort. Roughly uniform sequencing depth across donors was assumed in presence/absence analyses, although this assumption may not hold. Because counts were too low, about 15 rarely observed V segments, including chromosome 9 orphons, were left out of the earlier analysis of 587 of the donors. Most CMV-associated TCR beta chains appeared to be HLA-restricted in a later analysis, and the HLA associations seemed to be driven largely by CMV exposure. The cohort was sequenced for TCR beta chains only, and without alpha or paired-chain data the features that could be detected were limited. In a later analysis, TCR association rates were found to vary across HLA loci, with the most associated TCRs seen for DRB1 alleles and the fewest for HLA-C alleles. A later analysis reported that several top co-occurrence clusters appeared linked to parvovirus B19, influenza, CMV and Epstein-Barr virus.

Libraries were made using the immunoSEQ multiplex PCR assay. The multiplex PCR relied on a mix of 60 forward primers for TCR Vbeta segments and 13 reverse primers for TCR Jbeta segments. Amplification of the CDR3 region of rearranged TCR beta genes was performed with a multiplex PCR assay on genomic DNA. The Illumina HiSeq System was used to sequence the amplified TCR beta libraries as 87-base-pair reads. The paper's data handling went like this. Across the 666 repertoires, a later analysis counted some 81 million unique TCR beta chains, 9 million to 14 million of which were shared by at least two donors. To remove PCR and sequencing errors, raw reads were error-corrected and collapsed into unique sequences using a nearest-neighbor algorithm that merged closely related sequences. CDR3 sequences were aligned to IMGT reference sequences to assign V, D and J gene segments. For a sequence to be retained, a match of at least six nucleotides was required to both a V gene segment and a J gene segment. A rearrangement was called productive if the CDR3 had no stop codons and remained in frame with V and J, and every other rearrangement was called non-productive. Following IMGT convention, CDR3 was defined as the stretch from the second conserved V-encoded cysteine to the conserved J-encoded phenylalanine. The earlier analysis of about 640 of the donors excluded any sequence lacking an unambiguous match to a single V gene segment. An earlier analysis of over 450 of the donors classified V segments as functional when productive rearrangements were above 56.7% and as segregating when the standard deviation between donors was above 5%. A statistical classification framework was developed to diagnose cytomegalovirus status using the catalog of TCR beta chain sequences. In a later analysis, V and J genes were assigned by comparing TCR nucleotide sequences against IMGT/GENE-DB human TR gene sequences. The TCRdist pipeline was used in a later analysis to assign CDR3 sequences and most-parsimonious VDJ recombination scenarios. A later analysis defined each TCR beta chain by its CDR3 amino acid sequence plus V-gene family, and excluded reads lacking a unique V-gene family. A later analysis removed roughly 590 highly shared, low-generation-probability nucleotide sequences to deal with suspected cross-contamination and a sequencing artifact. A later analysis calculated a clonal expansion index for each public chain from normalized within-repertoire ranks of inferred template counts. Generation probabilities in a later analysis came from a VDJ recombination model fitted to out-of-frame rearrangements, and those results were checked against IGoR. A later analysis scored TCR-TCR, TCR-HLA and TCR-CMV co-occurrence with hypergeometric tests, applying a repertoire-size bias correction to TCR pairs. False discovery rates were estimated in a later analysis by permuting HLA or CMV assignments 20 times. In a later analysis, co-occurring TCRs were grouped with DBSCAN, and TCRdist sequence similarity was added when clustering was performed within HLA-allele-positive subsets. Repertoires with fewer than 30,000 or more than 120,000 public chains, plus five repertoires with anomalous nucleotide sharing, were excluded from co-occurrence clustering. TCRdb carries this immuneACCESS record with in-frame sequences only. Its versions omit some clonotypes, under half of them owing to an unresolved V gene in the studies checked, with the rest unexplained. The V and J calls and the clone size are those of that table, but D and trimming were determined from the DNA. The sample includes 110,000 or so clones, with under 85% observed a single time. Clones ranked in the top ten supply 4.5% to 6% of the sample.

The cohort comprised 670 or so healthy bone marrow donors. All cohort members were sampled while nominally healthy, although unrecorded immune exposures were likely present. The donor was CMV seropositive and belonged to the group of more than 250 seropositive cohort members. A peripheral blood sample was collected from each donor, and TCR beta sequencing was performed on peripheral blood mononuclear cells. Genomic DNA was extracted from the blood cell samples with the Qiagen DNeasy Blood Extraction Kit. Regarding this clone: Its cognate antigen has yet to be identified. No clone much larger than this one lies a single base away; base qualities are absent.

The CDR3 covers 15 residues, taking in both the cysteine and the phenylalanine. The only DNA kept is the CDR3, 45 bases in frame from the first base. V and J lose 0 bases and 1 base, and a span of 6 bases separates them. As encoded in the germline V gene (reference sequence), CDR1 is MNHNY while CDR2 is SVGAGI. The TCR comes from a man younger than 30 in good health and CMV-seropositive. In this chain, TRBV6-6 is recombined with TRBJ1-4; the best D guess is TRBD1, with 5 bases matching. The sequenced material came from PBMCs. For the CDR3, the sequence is CASSYSGGTNEKLFF. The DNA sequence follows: TGTGCCAGCAGTTACTCGGGGGGAACTAATGAAAAACTGTTTTTT.